This record concerns one T cell receptor (beta chain) sequence. The PCR had 60 Vbeta and 13 Jbeta primers. Only in-frame clones appear in the TCRdb table, and some are missing; sequencing was by immunoSEQ multiplex PCR. Here the sample spans 95,000 to 100,000 clones, 76% being singletons. The data stem from a study of cytomegalovirus exposure and HLA in healthy donors. J lost 4 bases, V lost 8 bases, and 6 bases had no gene match. The CDR3 spans 15 residues. CDR1 and CDR2 from the germline V gene are SEHNR and FQNEAQ (reference sequence). The receptor was isolated from a middle-aged man in good health and CMV-seronegative. Specimen: PBMCs. The gene calls are TRBV7-9 and TRBJ2-2; TRBD2 matches at 11 bases. The CDR3 DNA follows: TGTGCCAGCCCGGGACTAGCGGTGCCCACCGGGGAGCTGTTTTTT. Protein product: CASPGLAVPTGELFF.